Sequencing of this T cell receptor beta chain was carried out in a study of STAT5B mutations in CD4+ large granular lymphocyte leukemia. Study-wide findings and caveats: TRBV06-family usage was enriched in top patient clones (8/27) versus controls (2/35). Patient CD4-sorted repertoires looked more clonal than healthy CD4+ repertoires, even without putative leukemic clones.

V lost 5 bases and J lost 4, with 12 bases in between. The CDR3 runs 12 residues. CDR1 and CDR2 (germline): GTSNPN, SVGIG (reference sequence). Healthy controls were blood donor buffy coats. Data came from immunoSEQ multiplex PCR; TCRdb stores just in-frame clones and leaves some out. The table records tens of thousands of clones, 75% to 85% of them present only once. Remarks on this clone: Antigen: not known.

The specimen was CD4+ T cells from blood buffy coats. This clonotype was sampled from a human donor in good health. The chain employs TRBV30 and TRBJ2-7; D is unresolved. This CDR3 is CAWGVSGYEQYF. In DNA form, the CDR3 reads TGTGCCTGGGGGGTATCTGGGTACGAGCAGTACTTC.